What follows are 8 T cell receptor beta chains derived from one specimen sequenced in a study of blood T cell repertoires in COVID-19. Using immunoSEQ multiplex PCR, the repertoire was profiled, and TCRdb retains in-frame clones only, with some absent. The sample records hundreds of thousands of clones, over 75% being singletons. Sequencing used PBMCs or T cells enriched from blood (not recorded which). These receptors came from a man between 40 and 49 years old who had recovered from COVID-19.

The chain couples TRBV18 to TRBJ2-6; possibly TRBD2 for D (5 bases). CDR3 size: 16 residues. Trimming removed 6 bases at V and 4 bases at J, with 16 bases between. Per the germline V gene, CDR1 is KGHSH and CDR2 is LQKENI. The CDR3 nucleotides read TGTGCCAGCTCGGAGGAGGTCGGGGTCGGGGCCAACGTCCTGACTTTC. Translation gives CASSEEVGVGANVLTF.

The V gene is TRBV29-1, the J gene TRBJ2-7; a possible D gene is TRBD2 (5 bases). The CDR3 runs 15 residues. The germline CDR1 and CDR2 sequences are SQVTM and ANQGSEA. The V end lost 0 bases, the J end lost 3 bases, and 15 bases lay between the germline ends. The CDR3, as DNA: TGCAGCGTTGAAGAGTCGGCCGGGAATTACTACGAGCAGTACTTC. The encoded protein is CSVEESAGNYYEQYF.

The chain is built from TRBV28 and TRBJ2-7; possible D gene TRBD1, 5 bases. Trimming pared 4 bases from V and 5 bases from J, leaving 6 bases between. CDR3 length: 11 amino acids. Per the germline V gene, CDR1 is MDHEN and CDR2 is SYDVKM. The CDR3, as DNA: TGTGCCAGCAGTTGGACAAACGAGCAGTACTTC. It translates to CASSWTNEQYF. Based on the CDR3 plus reference TRBV28 and TRBJ2-7, the full variable domain is DVKVTQSSRYLVKRTGEKVFLECVQDMDHENMFWYRQDPGLGLRLIYFSYDVKMKEKGDIPEGYSVSREKKERFSLILESASTNQTSMYLCASSWTNEQYFGPGTRLTVT.

The CDR3 region is CASARDSLYEQYF. CDR3 sequence (DNA): TGTGCCAGCGCCCGGGACAGCTTGTACGAGCAGTACTTC. The chain uses TRBV19 and TRBJ2-7; 7 bases are a match to TRBD1. Germline CDR1 LNHDA, CDR2 SQIVND (reference sequence). V gave up 9 bases and J gave up 4 bases; unmatched junction bases: 9. The CDR3 has 13 amino acids. The variable domain in full, with the rest retrieved from reference TRBV19 and TRBJ2-7, is DGGITQSPKYLFRKEGQNVTLSCEQNLNHDAMYWYRQDPGQGLRLIYYSQIVNDFQKGDIAEGYSVSREKKESFPLTVTSAQKNPTAFYLCASARDSLYEQYFGPGTRLTVT.

This clone was seen a few times. The DNA for the CDR3 is TGCGCCAGCAGCCAAGATTGGTTAGGGGAAGCGGGGGGTAGAAATACGCAGTATTTT. This gives the protein CASSQDWLGEAGGRNTQYF. The rearrangement joins TRBV4-1 to TRBJ2-3, with 9 positions matching TRBD2. The CDR3 runs 19 residues. CDR1 and CDR2 from the germline V gene are MGHRA and YSYEKL. V dropped 0 bases and J dropped 7; count of bases not matched to a gene: 17.

As concerns this clone: Sequence at one end of the junction differs from germline and may be a read error. The CDR3 is CASSVDRGQNEQFF. DNA of the CDR3: TGTGCCAGCAGCGTAGACAGGGGGCAAAACGAGCAGTTCTTC. The rearrangement links TRBV11-2 to TRBJ2-1; 10 bases match TRBD1. Germline CDR1 and CDR2: SGHAT and FQNNGV. The CDR3 has 14 amino acids.

A single count supports this clone. The rearrangement joins TRBV4-1 to TRBJ1-3, with D possibly matching TRBD1 (5 bases). This CDR3 contains 16 residues. V lost 0 bases and J 5 bases, leaving 14 bases between the germline ends. CDR1 and CDR2 from the germline V gene are MGHRA and YSYEKL. The CDR3, as DNA: TGCGCCAGCAGCCAAGACATGGCAGGGTCGCGAAACACCATATATTTT. Protein sequence: CASSQDMAGSRNTIYF.

The rearrangement joins TRBV7-9 to TRBJ2-1; D not resolved. V was clipped by 4 bases and J by 6 bases, with 13 bases between them. Per germline, CDR1 SEHNR and CDR2 FQNEAQ (reference sequence). This CDR3 is 14 amino acids long. CDR3 protein: CASSSLSYLNEQFF. In DNA, the CDR3 is TGTGCCAGCAGCTCCTTATCCTATCTCAATGAGCAGTTCTTC.